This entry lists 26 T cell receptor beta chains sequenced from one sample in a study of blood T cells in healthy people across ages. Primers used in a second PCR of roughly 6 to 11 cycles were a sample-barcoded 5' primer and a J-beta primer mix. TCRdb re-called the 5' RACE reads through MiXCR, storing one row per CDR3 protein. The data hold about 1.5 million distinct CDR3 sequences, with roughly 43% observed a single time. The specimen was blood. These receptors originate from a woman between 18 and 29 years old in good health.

DNA of the CDR3: TGTGCCAGCAGTATGCTACATACGCAGTATTTT. Translation: CASSMLHTQYF. The V call is TRBV7-9, the J call TRBJ2-3; D remains ambiguous. With 6 bases removed from V and 7 bases from J, the gap between germline ends came to 8 bases. Germline CDR1 and CDR2: SEHNR and FQNEAQ (reference sequence). CDR3 length: 11 residues.

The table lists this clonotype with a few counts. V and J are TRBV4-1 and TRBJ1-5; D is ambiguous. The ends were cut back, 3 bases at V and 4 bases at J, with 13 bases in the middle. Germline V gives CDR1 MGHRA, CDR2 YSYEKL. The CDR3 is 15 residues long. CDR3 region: CASSQTTGGNQPQHF. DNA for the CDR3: TGCGCCAGCAGCCAGACAACGGGTGGAAATCAGCCCCAGCATTTT.

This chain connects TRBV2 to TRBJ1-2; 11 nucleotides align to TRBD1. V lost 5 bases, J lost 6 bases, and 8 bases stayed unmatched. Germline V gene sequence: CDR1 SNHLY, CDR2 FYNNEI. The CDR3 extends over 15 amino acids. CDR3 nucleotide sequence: TGTGCCAGCAGTAATACCAGGACAGGGGGCAATGGCTACACCTTC. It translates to CASSNTRTGGNGYTF.

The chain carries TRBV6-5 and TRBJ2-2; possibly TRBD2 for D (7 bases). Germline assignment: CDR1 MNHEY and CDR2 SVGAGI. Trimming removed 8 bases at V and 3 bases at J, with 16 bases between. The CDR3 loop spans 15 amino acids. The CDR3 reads CASGTRGGYTGELFF. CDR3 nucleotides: TGTGCCAGCGGAACAAGGGGGGGGTACACCGGGGAGCTGTTTTTT.

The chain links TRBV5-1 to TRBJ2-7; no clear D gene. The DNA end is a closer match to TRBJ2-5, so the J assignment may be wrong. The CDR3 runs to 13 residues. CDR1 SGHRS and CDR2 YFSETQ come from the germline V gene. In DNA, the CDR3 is TGCGCCAGCAGCTTGGTGCCGAGCCAGACCCAGTACTTC. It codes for CASSLVPSQTQYF.

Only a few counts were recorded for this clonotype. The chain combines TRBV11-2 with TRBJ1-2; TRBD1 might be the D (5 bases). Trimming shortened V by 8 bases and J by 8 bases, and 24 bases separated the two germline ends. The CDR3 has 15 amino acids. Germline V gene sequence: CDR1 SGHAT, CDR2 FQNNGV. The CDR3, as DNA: TGTGCCAGCCGGAACCCCGGCGGACATAAGGAGGGCTACACCTTC. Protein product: CASRNPGGHKEGYTF.

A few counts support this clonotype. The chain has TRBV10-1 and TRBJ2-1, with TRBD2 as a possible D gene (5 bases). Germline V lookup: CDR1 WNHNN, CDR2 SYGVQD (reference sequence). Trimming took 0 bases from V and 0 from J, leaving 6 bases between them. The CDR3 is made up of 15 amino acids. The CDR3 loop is CASSESSGSYNEQFF. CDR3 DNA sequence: TGCGCCAGCAGTGAGTCGAGCGGCTCCTACAATGAGCAGTTCTTC.

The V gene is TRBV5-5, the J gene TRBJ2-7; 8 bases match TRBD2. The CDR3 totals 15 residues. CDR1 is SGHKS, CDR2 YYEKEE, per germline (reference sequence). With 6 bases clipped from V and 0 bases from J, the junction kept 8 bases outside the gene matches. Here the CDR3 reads CASIPGRGGSYEQYF. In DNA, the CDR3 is TGTGCCAGCATCCCGGGACGGGGGGGCTCCTACGAGCAGTACTTC. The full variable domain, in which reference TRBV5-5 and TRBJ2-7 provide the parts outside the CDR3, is DAGVTQSPTHLIKTRGQQVTLRCSPISGHKSVSWYQQVLGQGPQFIFQYYEKEERGRGNFPDRFSARQFPNYSSELNVNALLLGDSALYLCASIPGRGGSYEQYFGPGTRLTVT.

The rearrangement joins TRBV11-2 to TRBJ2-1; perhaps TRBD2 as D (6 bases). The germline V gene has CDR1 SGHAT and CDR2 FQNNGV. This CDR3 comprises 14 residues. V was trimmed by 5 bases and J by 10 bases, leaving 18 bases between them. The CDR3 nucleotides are TGTGCCAGCAGCGTAGGTGGGGGGAGGTGGGAGCAGTTCTTC. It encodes CASSVGGGRWEQFF.

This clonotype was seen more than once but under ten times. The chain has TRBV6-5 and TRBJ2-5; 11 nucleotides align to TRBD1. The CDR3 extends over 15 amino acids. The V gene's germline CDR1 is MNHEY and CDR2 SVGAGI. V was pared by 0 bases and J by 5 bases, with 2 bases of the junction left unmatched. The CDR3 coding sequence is TGTGCCAGCAGTTACTCCGGGACAGGGGGGGAGACCCAGTACTTC. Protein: CASSYSGTGGETQYF.

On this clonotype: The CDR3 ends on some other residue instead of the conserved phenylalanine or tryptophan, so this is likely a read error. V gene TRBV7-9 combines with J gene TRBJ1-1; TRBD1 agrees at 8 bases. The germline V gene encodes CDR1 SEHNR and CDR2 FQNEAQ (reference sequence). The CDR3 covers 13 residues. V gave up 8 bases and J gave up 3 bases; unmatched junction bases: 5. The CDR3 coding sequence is TGTGCCAGCGGCAGGACAGGGCACACTGAAGCTTTCGTT. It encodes CASGRTGHTEAFV.

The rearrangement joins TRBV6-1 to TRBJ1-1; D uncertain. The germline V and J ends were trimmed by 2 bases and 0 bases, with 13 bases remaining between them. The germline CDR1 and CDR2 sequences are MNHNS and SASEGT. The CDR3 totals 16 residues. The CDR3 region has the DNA TGTGCCAGCAGTGAACCTGGCGGTACATTGAACACTGAAGCTTTCTTT. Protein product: CASSEPGGTLNTEAFF.

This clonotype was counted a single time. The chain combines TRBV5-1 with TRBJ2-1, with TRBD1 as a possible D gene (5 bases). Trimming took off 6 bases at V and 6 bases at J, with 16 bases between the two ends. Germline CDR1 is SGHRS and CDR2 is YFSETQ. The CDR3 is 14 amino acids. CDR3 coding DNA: TGCGCCAGCAAAATTAACTCCGACAGCAATGAGCAGTTCTTC. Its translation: CASKINSDSNEQFF.

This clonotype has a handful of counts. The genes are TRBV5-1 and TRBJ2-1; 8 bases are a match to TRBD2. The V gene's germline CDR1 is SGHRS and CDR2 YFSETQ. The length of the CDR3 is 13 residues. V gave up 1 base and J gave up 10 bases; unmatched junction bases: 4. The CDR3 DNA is TGCGCCAGCAGCTTGTCGGGGGGGCACGAGCAGTTCTTC. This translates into CASSLSGGHEQFF.

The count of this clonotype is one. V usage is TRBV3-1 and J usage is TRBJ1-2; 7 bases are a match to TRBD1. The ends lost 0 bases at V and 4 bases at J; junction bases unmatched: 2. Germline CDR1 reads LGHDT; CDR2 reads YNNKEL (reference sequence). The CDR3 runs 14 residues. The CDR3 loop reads CASSQDWDSYGYTF. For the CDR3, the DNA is TGTGCCAGCAGCCAAGATTGGGACAGCTATGGCTACACCTTC.

The CDR3, as DNA: TGTGCCAGCAGCTTAGAATTAGCAGTTCTAGCCAAAAACATTCAGTACTTC. Amino acid sequence: CASSLELAVLAKNIQYF. V gene TRBV7-2 combines with J gene TRBJ2-4; no firm D call. CDR1 SGHTA and CDR2 FQGNSA come from the germline V gene. The length of the CDR3 is 17 residues. Trimming shortened V by 1 base and J by 0 bases, and 13 bases separated the two germline ends.

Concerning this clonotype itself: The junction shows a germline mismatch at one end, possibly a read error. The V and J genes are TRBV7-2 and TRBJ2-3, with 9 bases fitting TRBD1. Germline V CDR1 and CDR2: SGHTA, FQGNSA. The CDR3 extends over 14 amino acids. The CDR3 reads CASSYTGGKDTQYF. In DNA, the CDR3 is TGTGCCAGCAGCTATACAGGGGGCAAAGATACACAGTATTTT.

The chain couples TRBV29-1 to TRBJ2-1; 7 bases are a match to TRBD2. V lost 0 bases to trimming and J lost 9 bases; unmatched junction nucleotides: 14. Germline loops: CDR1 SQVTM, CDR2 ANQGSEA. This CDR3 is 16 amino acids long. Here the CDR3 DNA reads TGCAGCGTTGAAGAGTTAGGCGGGGGTGCCTTCACTGAGCAGTTCTTC. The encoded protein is CSVEELGGGAFTEQFF.

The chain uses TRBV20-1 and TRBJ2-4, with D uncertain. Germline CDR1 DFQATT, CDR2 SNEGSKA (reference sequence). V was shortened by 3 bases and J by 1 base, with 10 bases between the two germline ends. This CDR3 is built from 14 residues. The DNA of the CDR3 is TGCAGTGCTAGTCCGCCACTGGCCAAAAACATTCAGTACTTC. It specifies CSASPPLAKNIQYF.

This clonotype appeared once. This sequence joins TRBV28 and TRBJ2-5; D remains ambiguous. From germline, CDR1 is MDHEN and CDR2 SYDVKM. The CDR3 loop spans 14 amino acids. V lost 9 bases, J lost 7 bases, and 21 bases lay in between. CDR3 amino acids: CASRLSDIPGTQYF. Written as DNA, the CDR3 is TGTGCCAGTAGACTCTCCGACATCCCAGGGACCCAGTACTTC.

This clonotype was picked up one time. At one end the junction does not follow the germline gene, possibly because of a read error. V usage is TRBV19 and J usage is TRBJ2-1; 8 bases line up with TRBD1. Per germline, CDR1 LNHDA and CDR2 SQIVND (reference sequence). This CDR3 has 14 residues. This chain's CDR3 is CASSIQGAYNGQFF. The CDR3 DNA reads TGTGCCAGTAGTATTCAGGGGGCCTACAATGGGCAGTTCTTC.

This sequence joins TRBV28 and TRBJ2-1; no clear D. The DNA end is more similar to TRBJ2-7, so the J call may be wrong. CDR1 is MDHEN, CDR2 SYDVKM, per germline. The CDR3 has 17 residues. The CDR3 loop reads CASSFPSVADLNYEQYF. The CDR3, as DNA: TGTGCCAGCAGTTTCCCCTCGGTGGCAGACCTAAACTACGAGCAGTACTTC.

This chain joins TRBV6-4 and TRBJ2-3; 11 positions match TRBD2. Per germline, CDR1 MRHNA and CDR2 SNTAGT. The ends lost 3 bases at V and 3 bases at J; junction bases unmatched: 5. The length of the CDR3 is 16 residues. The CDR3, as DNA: TGTGCCAGCAGTGATGGTAGCGGGAGGGGAACAGATACGCAGTATTTT. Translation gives CASSDGSGRGTDTQYF.

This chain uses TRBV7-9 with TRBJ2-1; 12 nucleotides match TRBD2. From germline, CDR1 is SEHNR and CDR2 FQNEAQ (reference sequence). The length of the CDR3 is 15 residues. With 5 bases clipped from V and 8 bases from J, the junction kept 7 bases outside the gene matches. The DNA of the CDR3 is TGTGCCAGCAGCCTCCGGACTAGCGGGATGGATGAGCAGTTCTTC. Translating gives CASSLRTSGMDEQFF.

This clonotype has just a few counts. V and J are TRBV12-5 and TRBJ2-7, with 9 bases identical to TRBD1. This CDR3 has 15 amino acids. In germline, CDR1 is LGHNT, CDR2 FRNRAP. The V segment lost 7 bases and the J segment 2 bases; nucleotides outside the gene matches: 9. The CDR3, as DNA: TGTGCTAGTGCCCTGGACAGGGGCATCCCCTACGAGCAGTACTTC. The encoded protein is CASALDRGIPYEQYF.

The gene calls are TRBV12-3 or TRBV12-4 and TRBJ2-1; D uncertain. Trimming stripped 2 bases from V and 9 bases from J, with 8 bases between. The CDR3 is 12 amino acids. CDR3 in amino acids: CASSLMDREQFF. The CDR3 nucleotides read TGTGCCAGCAGTTTAATGGATCGTGAGCAGTTCTTC.